One sample yielded the 29 T cell receptor beta chains listed below, sequenced in a study of blood T cell repertoires in COVID-19. Here immunoSEQ multiplex PCR was the method, and the copy in TCRdb shows in-frame clones only, minus some. The repertoire holds over 200,000 clones, with roughly 90% as singletons. The sequencing sample was made of peripheral blood. Receptors originate from a man in his forties or fifties with active or convalescent COVID-19.

This clone was seen just once. The rearrangement uses TRBV7-2 and TRBJ2-5; D gene ambiguous. CDR3 length equals 13 residues. Trimming removed 4 bases from V and 5 bases from J, with 11 bases in between. Germline-derived CDR1 and CDR2 are SGHTA and FQGNSA. CDR3 in DNA: TGTGCCAGCAGCTCCGGGTACCCGGAGACCCAGTACTTC. Translation: CASSSGYPETQYF.

This sequence joins TRBV3-1 (or the pseudogene TRBV3-2) and TRBJ1-1, with D perhaps matching TRBD1 (5 bases). The germline CDR1 and CDR2 sequences are LGHDT and YNNKEL (reference sequence). The V gene lost 1 base and the J gene lost 1 base, with 7 bases spanning the gap. The CDR3 has 14 amino acids. The CDR3 coding sequence is TGTGCCAGCAGCCAAGCCGACAGGAACACTGAAGCTTTCTTT. Translating it yields CASSQADRNTEAFF.

The chain carries TRBV7-7 and TRBJ1-1; 8 positions agree with TRBD1. The germline CDR1 and CDR2 sequences are SSHAT and FNYEAQ (reference sequence). After removal of 5 bases from V and 2 bases from J, the junction contained 13 bases not matched to a gene. There are 17 residues in the CDR3. CDR3 protein: CASSRGQDYPDNTEAFF. Written as DNA, the CDR3 is TGTGCCAGCAGCCGGGGACAGGACTATCCAGATAACACTGAAGCTTTCTTT.

This chain connects TRBV5-1 to TRBJ2-5; no clear D gene. The CDR3 runs to 13 residues. V was cut by 1 base and J by 2 bases, with 6 bases left in between. Germline V gene data show CDR1 as SGHRS and CDR2 as YFSETQ. The CDR3, as DNA: TGCGCCAGCAGCTTGCTAGGTCAAGAGACCCAGTACTTC. This gives the protein CASSLLGQETQYF.

V usage is TRBV2 and J usage is TRBJ1-1; 10 bases are a match to TRBD1. This CDR3 contains 17 residues. J gave up 2 bases and V 6 bases, and 12 bases lay outside the gene matches. Germline-derived CDR1 and CDR2 are SNHLY and FYNNEI. Written as DNA, the CDR3 is TGTGCCAGCAGCGACGGGACAGGGGAATTGTTTAACACTGAAGCTTTCTTT. Its translation is CASSDGTGELFNTEAFF.

The V gene is TRBV29-1, the J gene TRBJ1-1; no definite D call. CDR1 and CDR2 from the germline V gene are SQVTM and ANQGSEA. The ends were cut back, 1 base at V and 5 bases at J, with 11 bases in the middle. The CDR3 covers 13 residues. CDR3 protein: CSVEVVSGTEAFF. CDR3 DNA sequence: TGCAGCGTTGAAGTGGTCTCGGGGACTGAAGCTTTCTTT.

The chain combines TRBV28 with TRBJ2-7; tentative D call: TRBD2 (5 bases). V lost 5 bases, J lost 2 bases, and 13 bases lay in between. There are 14 residues in the CDR3. CDR1 is MDHEN and CDR2 is SYDVKM in the germline V gene. CDR3 DNA sequence: TGTGCCAGCAGTCTCCGGCCCGGGGCCTACGAGCAGTACTTC. This encodes CASSLRPGAYEQYF.

The chain is built from TRBV3-1 (or the pseudogene TRBV3-2) and TRBJ2-5; possible D gene TRBD2, 6 bases. This CDR3 spans 15 amino acids. V lost 0 bases and J lost 7, with 15 bases in between. Per the germline V gene, CDR1 is LGHDT and CDR2 is YNNKEL (reference sequence). CDR3 region: CASSQDLAALRTQYF. The CDR3 DNA reads as TGTGCCAGCAGCCAAGATTTAGCGGCCCTCAGGACCCAGTACTTC.

The chain links TRBV7-9 to TRBJ1-5; TRBD1 aligns across 9 bases. The CDR3 is 15 amino acids. The ends lost 4 bases at V and 5 bases at J; junction bases unmatched: 6. Germline values: CDR1 SEHNR, CDR2 FQNEAQ (reference sequence). CDR3 DNA: TGTGCCAGCAGCTCCGGGGGACAGGGCTATCAGCCCCAGCATTTT. It translates to CASSSGGQGYQPQHF. The whole variable domain, filled in from reference TRBV7-9 and TRBJ1-5, reads DTGVSQNPRHKITKRGQNVTFRCDPISEHNRLYWYRQTLGQGPEFLTYFQNEAQLEKSRLLSDRFSAERPKGSFSTLEIQRTEQGDSAMYLCASSSGGQGYQPQHFGDGTRLSIL.

The J gene is TRBJ1-6, the V gene TRBV6-6; 8 nucleotides line up with TRBD1. Germline V gene data show CDR1 as MNHNY and CDR2 as SVGAGI (reference sequence). With V trimmed by 0 bases and J by 7 bases, 5 bases remained unmatched. This CDR3 is built from 16 residues. CDR3 sequence (DNA): TGTGCCAGCAGTTACTCCGCGACAGGGGCCAATTCACCCCTCCACTTT. Encoded protein: CASSYSATGANSPLHF.

J is TRBJ2-3 and V is TRBV7-8; possible D gene TRBD2, 6 bases. The germline V and J ends were trimmed by 2 bases and 4 bases, with 10 bases remaining between them. The CDR3 has 14 amino acids. CDR1 is SGHVS and CDR2 is FQNEAQ in the germline V gene. In DNA form, the CDR3 reads TGTGCCAGCAGCTTAAGGGGCGGGGCAGATACGCAGTATTTT. Translation: CASSLRGGADTQYF.

In its sample, this clone was seen once. The chain is built from TRBV29-1 and TRBJ1-5, with D tentatively TRBD1 (5 bases). V lost 4 bases to trimming and J lost 6 bases, with 10 bases between them. The CDR3 totals 12 residues. Germline V CDR1 and CDR2: SQVTM, ANQGSEA. This CDR3 is CSVGGRGQPQHF. CDR3 nucleotide sequence: TGCAGCGTTGGTGGGAGGGGTCAGCCCCAGCATTTT.

This clone was picked up a small number of times. The chain recombines TRBV18 with TRBJ2-5; D not resolved. The germline gives CDR1 KGHSH, CDR2 LQKENI. V was cut by 4 bases and J by 5 bases, with 11 bases left in between. CDR3 length: 13 amino acids. The CDR3 sequence: CASSLAEQETQYF. The CDR3 DNA follows: TGTGCCAGCTCACTGGCAGAACAGGAGACCCAGTACTTC.

The chain employs TRBV3-1 (or the pseudogene TRBV3-2) and TRBJ1-1; TRBD1 matches 7 bases. There are 14 residues in the CDR3. Germline loops: CDR1 LGHDT, CDR2 YNNKEL (reference sequence). The V segment lost 0 bases and the J segment 8 bases; nucleotides outside the gene matches: 6. The CDR3 protein is CASSQDHRGREAFF. The DNA for the CDR3 is TGTGCCAGCAGCCAAGATCACAGGGGCAGGGAAGCTTTCTTT.

This clone was observed a few times. This sequence joins TRBV23-1 and TRBJ1-5; D gene uncertain. TRBV23-1 is an ORF, with its function uncertain. Trimming removed 0 bases at V and 4 bases at J, with 19 bases between. The CDR3 sequence is 18 residues long. Here the CDR3 reads CASSQSGGEGIANQPQHF. The CDR3 nucleotides are TGCGCCAGCAGTCAATCCGGCGGGGAAGGCATTGCGAATCAGCCCCAGCATTTT.

This clone was found once. The V and J genes are TRBV19 and TRBJ2-1; 10 bases are shared with TRBD2. This CDR3 region has 15 residues. V lost 7 bases and J lost 9; bases outside the gene matches: 12. Germline V CDR1 and CDR2: LNHDA, SQIVND (reference sequence). CDR3: CASKSGRADVGEQFF. CDR3 coding DNA: TGTGCCAGTAAAAGCGGGAGGGCCGATGTTGGTGAGCAGTTCTTC.

This clone was counted once. V usage is TRBV27 and J usage is TRBJ2-1, with D unresolved. The germline gives CDR1 MNHEY, CDR2 SMNVEV (reference sequence). Trimming pared 3 bases from V and 2 bases from J, leaving 8 bases between. This CDR3 spans 14 amino acids. Written as DNA, the CDR3 is TGTGCCAGCAGTTTGATGGCAGCCTACAATGAGCAGTTCTTC. This translates into CASSLMAAYNEQFF.

The rearrangement joins TRBV7-2 to TRBJ1-3, with D uncertain. Germline values: CDR1 SGHTA, CDR2 FQGNSA. V was cut by 5 bases and J by 3 bases, with 17 bases left in between. CDR3 length: 16 amino acids. The CDR3 sequence: CASSPLSGSGGNTIYF. CDR3 nucleotide sequence: TGTGCCAGCAGCCCGCTTTCGGGGTCTGGTGGAAACACCATATATTTT.

The chain couples TRBV5-8 to TRBJ2-1; 7 positions match TRBD1. The CDR3 runs to 15 residues. J gave up 6 bases and V 1 base, and 7 bases lay outside the gene matches. Germline V CDR1 and CDR2: SGHTS, YDEGEE. The CDR3 loop reads CASSLKGANSNEQFF. As DNA, the CDR3 is TGTGCCAGCAGCTTGAAGGGGGCTAATAGCAATGAGCAGTTCTTC.

V gene TRBV2 combines with J gene TRBJ2-2, with 7 positions matching TRBD1. V was clipped by 5 bases and J by 2 bases; unmatched bases: 5. The CDR3 spans 15 residues. Germline V lookup: CDR1 SNHLY, CDR2 FYNNEI. DNA of the CDR3: TGTGCCAGCAGTTTGACAGGGATCAACACCGGGGAGCTGTTTTTT. Its translation: CASSLTGINTGELFF.

This clone was observed a few times. CDR3 region: CSVLQGYTEAFF. The CDR3 DNA reads as TGCAGCGTTTTACAGGGGTACACTGAAGCTTTCTTT. J is TRBJ1-1 and V is TRBV29-1; 7 nucleotides match TRBD1. The CDR3 length is 12 residues. J lost 3 bases, V lost 5 bases, and 3 bases had no gene match. In germline, CDR1 is SQVTM, CDR2 ANQGSEA.

The CDR3 sequence is CASSLTSAEAFF. In DNA, the CDR3 is TGTGCCAGCAGTTTAACGTCGGCTGAAGCTTTCTTT. The chain couples TRBV28 to TRBJ1-1; D uncertain. The CDR3 runs 12 residues. CDR1 and CDR2 (germline): MDHEN, SYDVKM. V was pared by 2 bases and J by 6 bases, with 7 bases between.

This rearrangement joins TRBV27 to TRBJ2-2, with 13 bases that match TRBD2. CDR1 is MNHEY, CDR2 SMNVEV, per germline (reference sequence). This CDR3 has 19 residues. The V gene end was trimmed by 6 bases and the J gene end by 3 bases; junction bases not matched to a gene: 13. The DNA for the CDR3 is TGTGCCAGCAGCAGACTAGCGGGGGGCCGACGCAGTTACACCGGGGAGCTGTTTTTT. Residues: CASSRLAGGRRSYTGELFF.

The chain carries TRBV27 and TRBJ1-4; 8 bases match TRBD1. J lost 5 bases, V lost 0 bases, and 14 bases had no gene match. Germline V gives CDR1 MNHEY, CDR2 SMNVEV (reference sequence). There are 19 residues in the CDR3. The CDR3 here is CASSLSAGQGLMVNEKLFF. The CDR3 DNA follows: TGTGCCAGCAGTTTATCGGCCGGACAGGGACTTATGGTAAATGAAAAACTGTTTTTT. Together with reference TRBV27 and TRBJ1-4, the CDR3 gives the full variable domain: EAQVTQNPRYLITVTGKKLTVTCSQNMNHEYMSWYRQDPGLGLRQIYYSMNVEVTDKGDVPEGYKVSRKEKRNFPLILESPSPNQTSLYFCASSLSAGQGLMVNEKLFFGSGTQLSVL.

DNA of the CDR3: TGTGCCAGCAGTCCGACAGGTATGGGGAACACTGAAGCTTTCTTT. Translated, it gives CASSPTGMGNTEAFF. The chain links TRBV28 to TRBJ1-1, with D maybe TRBD1 (6 bases). Germline CDR1 MDHEN, CDR2 SYDVKM. This CDR3 comprises 15 residues. The ends were cut back, 5 bases at V and 1 base at J, with 14 bases in the middle. Filled out from reference TRBV28 and TRBJ1-1, the complete variable domain reads DVKVTQSSRYLVKRTGEKVFLECVQDMDHENMFWYRQDPGLGLRLIYFSYDVKMKEKGDIPEGYSVSREKKERFSLILESASTNQTSMYLCASSPTGMGNTEAFFGQGTRLTVV.

V gene TRBV5-1 combines with J gene TRBJ2-5, with D maybe TRBD2 (6 bases). The V and J ends lost 2 bases and 5 bases respectively, with 16 bases between them. Germline V gene sequence: CDR1 SGHRS, CDR2 YFSETQ. This CDR3 spans 15 amino acids. This chain's CDR3 is CASSFAGRVGETQYF. CDR3 coding DNA: TGCGCCAGCAGCTTTGCGGGGCGGGTAGGGGAGACCCAGTACTTC.

The chain links TRBV5-1 to TRBJ1-1; possible D gene TRBD1, 6 bases. With 4 bases removed from V and 4 bases from J, the gap between germline ends came to 14 bases. Germline assignment: CDR1 SGHRS and CDR2 YFSETQ. This CDR3 contains 14 residues. CDR3: CASSVDSHPTEAFF. The CDR3 coding sequence is TGCGCCAGCAGCGTGGACAGTCATCCCACTGAAGCTTTCTTT.

This sequence joins TRBV5-4 and TRBJ2-7, with D perhaps TRBD1 (6 bases). This CDR3 has 13 residues. Trimming took off 4 bases at V and 0 bases at J, with 8 bases between the two ends. Germline V gene data show CDR1 as SGHNT and CDR2 as YYREEE (reference sequence). The CDR3 sequence is CASSGGYSYEQYF. The CDR3, as DNA: TGTGCCAGCAGCGGGGGCTACTCCTACGAGCAGTACTTC.

The rearrangement joins TRBV24-1 to TRBJ2-1, with D maybe TRBD2 (5 bases). V lost 2 bases to trimming and J lost 13 bases, with 11 bases between them. Germline V lookup: CDR1 KGHDR, CDR2 SFDVKD. CDR3 length equals 12 residues. As DNA, the CDR3 is TGTGCCACCAGTGATTCAGGACTGGACCAGTTCTTC. It yields the protein CATSDSGLDQFF.